The rows below give T cell receptor beta chains drawn from one sample of a study of CD8 T cells in Susac syndrome. One entry per CDR3 protein, called by TCRdb with MiXCR from the immunoSEQ multiplex PCR reads. This table has 180,000 or so distinct CDR3 sequences, 90% to 95% appearing once. The sample consisted of CD4+ T cells from PBMCs. Every receptor here comes from a human donor in good health. CDR3s include the opening cysteine and the closing phenylalanine or tryptophan. A D gene is named only where the DNA matches it firmly. Some rows have no size entry. The others give once, few or many, or a class for an expanded clone.

J,D,size,V,DNA,CDR3
TRBJ2-7,-,-,TRBV6-2/TRBV6-3,TGTGCCAGCAGAGACAGGTCCTACGAGCAGTACTTC,CASRDRSYEQYF
TRBJ2-5,-,-,TRBV24-1,TGTGCCACCAGTCACCGGGACACCTATCAAGAGACCCAGTACTTC,CATSHRDTYQETQYF
TRBJ1-1,TRBD1,-,TRBV5-6,TGTGCCAGCAGCACTACTTACAGGGGGCCCACTGAAGCTTTCTTT,CASSTTYRGPTEAFF
TRBJ2-7,-,-,TRBV2,TGTGCCAGCAGTGTTAGGGTCGCCTACGAGCAGTACTTC,CASSVRVAYEQYF
TRBJ1-1,TRBD1,-,TRBV20-1,TGCAGTGCTAGAAGGACAGGGATGAACACTGAAGCTTTCTTT,CSARRTGMNTEAFF
TRBJ1-1,-,once,TRBV29-1,TGCAGCGTGGGGGGGACGGGCGATGAAGCTTTCTTT,CSVGGTGDEAFF
TRBJ1-5,-,-,TRBV4-2,TGTGCCAGCAGCCAAGATGTTGGGAATTATCAGCCCCAGCATTTT,CASSQDVGNYQPQHF
TRBJ2-7,-,-,TRBV4-2,TGTGCCAGCAGCCAAGAGCACAGGGACCACGAGCAGTACTTC,CASSQEHRDHEQYF
TRBJ2-5,-,-,TRBV28,TGTGCCAGCAGTTCCCAGAGAGGGGAGACCCAGTACTTC,CASSSQRGETQYF
TRBJ2-1,-,-,TRBV29-1,TGCAGCGGAGTGAGGGGCTCCTACAATGAGCAGTTCTTC,CSGVRGSYNEQFF
TRBJ2-5,TRBD2,-,TRBV11-2,TGTGCCAGCAGCCAACTAAGCGGGGGGGCCGGCCAGACCCAGTACTTC,CASSQLSGGAGQTQYF
TRBJ1-2,-,-,TRBV18,TGTGCCAGCTCACGAGGGACGGAAGGCTATGGCTACACCTTC,CASSRGTEGYGYTF
TRBJ2-7,TRBD1,-,TRBV29-1,TGCAGCGTTGATGGGGGGACAGGGGGTTACGAGCAGTACTTC,CSVDGGTGGYEQYF
TRBJ2-5,-,-,TRBV12-3/TRBV12-4,TGTGCCAGCAGTTCTACCGGGCCGAGGGAGACCCAGTACTTC,CASSSTGPRETQYF
TRBJ2-5,-,-,TRBV10-3,TGTGCCATCAGTGAGTCTGGGAGGGGGGGCCCGAAGACCCAGTACTTC,CAISESGRGGPKTQYF
TRBJ2-7,TRBD1,-,TRBV12-3/TRBV12-4,TGTGCCAGCAGTTTTGACAGGGCCTCCTACGAGCAGTACTTC,CASSFDRASYEQYF
TRBJ1-5,TRBD1,once,TRBV25-1,TGTGCCAGCAGTGAAGGCAGGGGGCGCGGTCAGCCCCAGCATTTT,CASSEGRGRGQPQHF
TRBJ2-7,-,-,TRBV6-2/TRBV6-3,TGTGCCAGCAGTTACGCGGGGAACGAGCAGTACTTC,CASSYAGNEQYF
TRBJ1-6,-,-,TRBV15,TGTGCCACCAGCAGAGATTCACCCCTCCACTTT,CATSRDSPLHF
TRBJ1-1,-,-,TRBV7-2,TGTGCCAGCAAGGGACTAACGAACACTGAAGCTTTCTTT,CASKGLTNTEAFF
TRBJ2-3,TRBD1,-,TRBV15,TGTGCCACCAGCAACCGGGACAGGGACACAGATACGCAGTATTTT,CATSNRDRDTDTQYF
TRBJ1-6,-,-,TRBV20-1,TGCAGTGCCCCGTCCCGGCAGGCCTCGTATTCACCCCTCCACTTT,CSAPSRQASYSPLHF
TRBJ2-1,TRBD1,-,TRBV29-1,TGCAGCGCGAGGAGAGGGACAGGGAGGAATGAGCAGTTCTTC,CSARRGTGRNEQFF
TRBJ2-1,TRBD2,once,TRBV7-2,TGTGCCACCGAGAAGCGGGGGGGACTGGCGCAGTTCTTC,CATEKRGGLAQFF
TRBJ2-2,-,-,TRBV23-1,TGCGCCAGCAGTCAACAGGACAAGAACACCGGGGAGCTGTTTTTT,CASSQQDKNTGELFF
TRBJ2-1,TRBD1,-,TRBV20-1,TGCAGTGCTAGAAGACAGGGCAATGAGCAGTTCTTC,CSARRQGNEQFF
TRBJ2-1,TRBD2,-,TRBV30,TGTGCCTGGAGTGGTAGCGGGGGGTACTTCTTC,CAWSGSGGYFF
TRBJ2-3,-,-,TRBV15,TGTGCCACCAGCAGCTCTAGCACAGATACGCAGTATTTT,CATSSSSTDTQYF
TRBJ1-6,-,-,TRBV5-6,TGTGCCAGCAGCTCAGTCACAGGGATCAATTCACCCCTCCACTTT,CASSSVTGINSPLHF
TRBJ2-1,-,-,TRBV2,TGTGCCGGGAGCTCCTACAATGAGCAGTTCTTC,CAGSSYNEQFF
TRBJ2-3,TRBD2,-,TRBV2,TGTGCCAGCAGTGTCGCGGGGGTCGGCACAGATACGCAGTATTTT,CASSVAGVGTDTQYF
TRBJ1-1,-,-,TRBV12-3/TRBV12-4,TGTGCCAGCAGTTTATTGCGGGAAGCTTTCTTT,CASSLLREAFF
TRBJ2-2,-,-,TRBV28,TGTGCCAGCAGTTTACCGGCGGGGGAGCTGTTTTTT,CASSLPAGELFF
TRBJ2-1,-,-,TRBV18,TGTGCCAGCTCACTCGACCTCTCAGGGGACAATGAGCAGTTCTTC,CASSLDLSGDNEQFF
TRBJ2-1,-,-,TRBV4-3,TGCGCCAGCAGCCAAGGGCCAGGGCAATACAATGAGCAGTTCTTC,CASSQGPGQYNEQFF
TRBJ1-3,-,-,TRBV30,TGTGCCTGGAGTGTGAATGGAAACACCATATATTTT,CAWSVNGNTIYF
TRBJ1-1,TRBD1,-,TRBV3-1,TGTGCCAGCAGCCAGGGGACAGGCGGGTACACTGAAGCTTTCTTT,CASSQGTGGYTEAFF